Detailed here is one T cell receptor beta chain. The target antigen is unknown. Since a much larger clone is just one base distant, this may be a read error. Per germline, CDR1 SGHTA and CDR2 FQGTGA. The CDR3 has 13 amino acids. V lost 1 base and J lost 4, with 7 bases in between. This sample was included in a study of T-cell memory formation after mild COVID-19. Study in general: Largely donor-specific TCR clusters were found. Whole-study results and caveats: Contracting CD4+ clones lay largely in CM and EM, with CD8+ ones residing in EMRA. Researchers found some responding clones in pre-infection memory, a sign that cross-reactive memory joined. Clones shrinking between day 15 and 85 showed a balanced CD4/CD8 split, and those that grew later tilted toward CD4+.

TCRdb recomputed calls from the 5' RACE reads with MiXCR, one row per CDR3 protein. This sample has about 200,000 distinct CDR3 sequences; 7.5% to 10% occur once, and the top ten carry 3.5%. This receptor was taken from a man aged 18-30 years who had mild COVID-19 (a few samples of this study predate the infection). Cell type and time point are not known. Sequenced input: PBMCs or a T cell subset sorted from them (not recorded which). The gene calls are TRBV7-3 and TRBJ1-1; the D gene is possibly TRBD1 (5 bases). The CDR3 reads CASSLNQGTEAFF. DNA of the CDR3: TGTGCCAGCAGCTTAAATCAGGGCACTGAAGCTTTCTTT.